This T cell receptor beta chain was documented in a study of T cell responses to AZD1222 COVID-19 vaccine. The protocol was immunoSEQ multiplex PCR, while the TCRdb copy is restricted to in-frame clones and leaves out a portion. This table has 150,000 or so clones, around 90% appearing once. J lost 8 bases, V lost 2 bases, and 6 bases had no gene match. Looked up from germline, CDR1 is SNHLY and CDR2 is FYNNEI. The CDR3 has 15 residues. The V and J genes are TRBV2 and TRBJ2-3; 11 bases fit TRBD2. The origin of this receptor is an adult in good health. This specimen consisted of peripheral blood, obtained on day 0 of AZD1222 vaccination. The CDR3 protein is CASSETSGGGGTQYF. CDR3 coding DNA: TGTGCCAGCAGTGAAACTAGCGGGGGTGGTGGTACGCAGTATTTT.